These T cell receptor beta chains were read from a single sample in a study of cytomegalovirus exposure and HLA in healthy donors. Produced via immunoSEQ multiplex PCR; TCRdb's table is partial and in-frame only. The table records 95,000 to 150,000 clones, 80% of them present only once. The sequenced sample consisted of PBMCs. The source of these receptors is a female donor in good health and CMV-seropositive. Both conserved end residues are part of each CDR3. A D gene is named only where the DNA matches it firmly. Clone size is stated in some rows and not others, as once, few, many or a class when expanded.

j_call v_call clone_size d_call cdr3_aa cdr3_nt
TRBJ1-4 TRBV6-5 - - CASARWGDNEKLFF TGTGCCAGCGCCAGGTGGGGCGATAATGAAAAACTGTTTTTT
TRBJ1-3 TRBV19 few - CARDLRQKIDVSGNTIYF TGTGCCAGAGATCTCAGACAGAAAATTGACGTTTCTGGAAACACCATATATTTT
TRBJ1-2 TRBV18 once - CASSPLEELSSYGYTF TGTGCCAGCTCACCTCTTGAGGAGCTCTCGTCGTATGGCTACACCTTC
TRBJ1-2 TRBV11-2 - - CASSPPAAGGYTF TGTGCCAGCAGCCCCCCGGCCGCGGGGGGCTACACCTTC
TRBJ1-4 TRBV15 - TRBD1 CATSRDRGREKLFF TGTGCCACCAGCCGCGACAGGGGTAGGGAAAAACTGTTTTTT
TRBJ2-3 TRBV7-6 - TRBD2 CASSLGLTGAGGRDTQYF TGTGCCAGCAGCTTAGGCCTAACGGGGGCGGGGGGCCGAGATACGCAGTATTTT
TRBJ2-7 TRBV5-1 - TRBD1 CASSWGTGSSYEQYF TGCGCCAGCAGCTGGGGGACAGGGAGCTCCTACGAGCAGTACTTC
TRBJ1-1 TRBV18 - - CASSPDRPNTEAFF TGTGCCAGCTCACCTGACAGGCCGAACACTGAAGCTTTCTTT
TRBJ2-3 TRBV2 - TRBD2 CASSERGLAGGYTDTQYF TGTGCCAGCAGTGAAAGGGGACTAGCGGGGGGCTACACAGATACGCAGTATTTT
TRBJ2-5 TRBV15 once TRBD1 CATSHRGQETQYF TGTGCCACCAGTCACAGGGGTCAAGAGACCCAGTACTTC
TRBJ1-2 TRBV6-1 - TRBD1 CASSEGYRGGYGYTF TGTGCCAGCAGTGAAGGTTACAGGGGTGGCTATGGCTACACCTTC
TRBJ1-2 TRBV2 - TRBD1 CASSGLGQGRPGYTF TGTGCCAGCAGTGGACTGGGACAGGGCAGACCTGGCTACACCTTC
TRBJ2-3 TRBV30 - TRBD1 CACTPGTVSTDTQYF TGTGCCTGCACCCCCGGGACAGTTAGCACAGATACGCAGTATTTT
TRBJ1-2 TRBV29-1 - - CSVASGSNYGYTF TGCAGCGTCGCCTCAGGATCTAACTATGGCTACACCTTC
TRBJ2-2 TRBV30 - - CAWSGRTGELFF TGTGCCTGGAGTGGCAGGACCGGGGAGCTGTTTTTT
TRBJ1-2 TRBV28 - TRBD1 CASSSPRTGESLYGYTF TGTGCCAGCAGTTCTCCACGGACAGGAGAAAGTCTCTATGGCTACACCTTC
TRBJ2-7 TRBV10-3 - - CAISAGQAKNYEQYF TGTGCCATCAGTGCAGGGCAGGCTAAAAACTACGAGCAGTACTTC
TRBJ2-5 TRBV6-5 - TRBD1 CASTAQDRGETQYF TGTGCCAGCACCGCACAGGACAGGGGGGAGACCCAGTACTTC
TRBJ2-3 TRBV7-3 - TRBD2 CASGDYATDTQYF TGTGCCAGCGGGGACTATGCCACAGATACGCAGTATTTT
TRBJ1-5 TRBV29-1 - TRBD1 CSVSQGGNQPQHF TGCAGCGTTTCCCAGGGGGGCAATCAGCCCCAGCATTTT
TRBJ1-6 TRBV30 - TRBD1 CAWSVSSRRTGGSPLHF TGTGCCTGGAGTGTATCTTCCCGCCGGACAGGAGGATCACCCCTCCACTTT
TRBJ1-1 TRBV18 - TRBD1 CASSPPGTGNTEAFF TGTGCCAGCTCACCACCTGGGACAGGGAACACTGAAGCTTTCTTT
TRBJ2-1 TRBV19 - - CASSTPPGGNNEQFF TGTGCCAGTAGTACCCCCCCAGGGGGGAATAATGAGCAGTTCTTC
TRBJ2-3 TRBV5-1 - - CASSWTPGADTQYF TGCGCCAGCAGCTGGACACCGGGGGCAGATACGCAGTATTTT
TRBJ2-1 TRBV7-2 - TRBD1 CASSLGTGFFF TGTGCCAGCAGCTTAGGGACAGGGTTTTTCTTC
TRBJ1-1 TRBV19 - - CASSYRDRTEAFF TGTGCCAGTAGCTACAGGGACCGCACTGAAGCTTTCTTT
TRBJ2-5 TRBV13 once - CASSLRVGTQYF TGTGCCAGCAGCTTGCGGGTAGGGACCCAGTACTTC
TRBJ1-1 TRBV29-1 - - CSVGHPGLTEAFF TGCAGCGTCGGACACCCGGGTCTCACTGAAGCTTTCTTT
TRBJ2-3 TRBV6-1 - - CASSASTSSFYTDTQYF TGTGCCAGCAGTGCGAGTACTAGCTCCTTTTACACAGATACGCAGTATTTT
TRBJ2-7 TRBV7-9 - TRBD1 CASSDRTGGNEQYF TGTGCCAGCAGCGACCGGACAGGAGGCAACGAGCAGTACTTC
TRBJ1-1 TRBV30 - TRBD1 CAWSSGQQAFF TGTGCCTGGAGCTCGGGACAGCAAGCTTTCTTT
TRBJ1-1 TRBV7-6 - TRBD1 CASSTMTGLNTEAFF TGTGCCAGCAGCACGATGACAGGGTTGAACACTGAAGCTTTCTTT
TRBJ2-3 TRBV11-2 - - CASSRTGTDTQYF TGTGCCAGCAGCAGGACAGGCACAGATACGCAGTATTTT
TRBJ2-7 TRBV6-1 - - CASSEGTDLYEQYF TGTGCCAGCAGTGAAGGGACAGATCTATACGAGCAGTACTTC
TRBJ2-5 TRBV28 - TRBD2 CASSLRTSGKETQYF TGTGCCAGCAGTTTAAGGACTAGCGGGAAGGAGACCCAGTACTTC
TRBJ2-1 TRBV19 - - CASSPRDRQAYNEQFF TGTGCCAGTAGCCCCCGAGACCGACAGGCCTACAATGAGCAGTTCTTC
TRBJ2-7 TRBV28 - TRBD2 CASREGGAGGSYEQYF TGTGCCAGCAGGGAGGGGGGAGCGGGGGGTTCCTACGAGCAGTACTTC
TRBJ2-1 TRBV29-1 - - CSAPRGSYNEQFF TGCAGCGCCCCTCGGGGGTCCTACAATGAGCAGTTCTTC
TRBJ1-2 TRBV6-1 - TRBD1 CASMTDRAYGYTF TGTGCCAGCATGACGGACAGGGCCTATGGCTACACCTTC
TRBJ2-2 TRBV19 - - CASTLWETGELFF TGTGCCAGTACCCTGTGGGAGACCGGGGAGCTGTTTTTT
TRBJ1-2 TRBV7-2 - - CASSPLVVDGYTF TGTGCCAGCAGCCCCCTGGTTGTAGATGGCTACACCTTC